This T cell receptor beta chain was obtained from a study of technical replicates of blood from a handful of donors. Per germline, CDR1 LGHNA and CDR2 YSLEER. With 0 bases removed from V and 10 bases from J, the gap between germline ends came to 16 bases. The CDR3 covers 16 residues. Produced via immunoSEQ multiplex PCR; TCRdb's table is partial and in-frame only. The data hold 65,000 to 95,000 clones, with 65% to 90% observed a single time. This clonotype was obtained from a human donor in good health. Some clones in this sample may be carry-over from other donors' samples. The specimen sequenced was PBMCs. J is TRBJ1-6 and V is TRBV4-3; no reliable D call. The CDR3 bases are TGCGCCAGCAGCCAAGAATCAGGAGGGAGCCGGTCACCCCTCCACTTT. Amino acid sequence: CASSQESGGSRSPLHF.